Sequencing of this T cell receptor (beta chain) was carried out in a study of blood T cell repertoires in COVID-19. About the research overall: Specimens from acute and convalescent COVID-19 originated in the United States, Italy and Spain.

Germline trimming cut 0 bases from V and 4 bases from J; bases unmatched to any gene: 6. The CDR3 is 15 amino acids. The germline CDR1 and CDR2 sequences are SGHDT and YYEEEE. The data were produced by immunoSEQ multiplex PCR, yet TCRdb's version contains in-frame clones alone and is incomplete. The profile shows 120,000 to 150,000 clones, roughly 90% of them singletons. This TCR was sampled from a human donor in a cohort sampled during active COVID-19. The chain uses TRBV5-6 and TRBJ1-1; 7 bases fit TRBD1. Sequenced input: peripheral blood. The CDR3 loop is CASSLDNRGFTEAFF. The DNA for the CDR3 is TGTGCCAGCAGCTTGGATAACAGGGGATTCACTGAAGCTTTCTTT.